This T cell receptor beta chain was identified during a study of T cell responses to AZD1222 COVID-19 vaccine. Study-level points and caveats: None of the repertoires were sampled until the peak T cell response had passed.

This clone was observed a few times. Its specificity is unknown. Here immunoSEQ multiplex PCR was the method, and the copy in TCRdb shows in-frame clones only, minus some. The repertoire consists of about 140,000 clones, with roughly 92% occurring once and the leading ten covering around 5.1%. From germline, CDR1 is LGHDT and CDR2 YNNKEL (reference sequence). V lost 3 bases to trimming and J lost 3 bases, with 9 bases between them. The CDR3 spans 14 residues. This specimen consisted of peripheral blood, obtained on day 0 of AZD1222 vaccination. This clonotype originated in an adult in good health. V gene TRBV3-1 (or the pseudogene TRBV3-2) combines with J gene TRBJ2-1; D is possibly TRBD1 (5 bases). The CDR3 nucleotides read TGTGCCAGCAGCCAGGTGGGGCGCTACAATGAGCAGTTCTTC. As protein: CASSQVGRYNEQFF.